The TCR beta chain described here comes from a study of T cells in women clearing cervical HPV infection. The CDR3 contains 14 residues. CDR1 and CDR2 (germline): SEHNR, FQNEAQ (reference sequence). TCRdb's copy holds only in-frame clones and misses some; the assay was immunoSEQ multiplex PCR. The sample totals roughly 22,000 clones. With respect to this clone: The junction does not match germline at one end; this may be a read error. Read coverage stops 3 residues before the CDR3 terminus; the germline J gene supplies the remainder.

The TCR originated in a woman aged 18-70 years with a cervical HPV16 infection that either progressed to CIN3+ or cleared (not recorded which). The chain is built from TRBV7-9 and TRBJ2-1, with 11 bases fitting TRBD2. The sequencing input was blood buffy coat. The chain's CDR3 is CSSSRSGRADEQFF. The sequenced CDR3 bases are TGTTCCAGCAGTCGTAGCGGGAGGGCCGATGAG.